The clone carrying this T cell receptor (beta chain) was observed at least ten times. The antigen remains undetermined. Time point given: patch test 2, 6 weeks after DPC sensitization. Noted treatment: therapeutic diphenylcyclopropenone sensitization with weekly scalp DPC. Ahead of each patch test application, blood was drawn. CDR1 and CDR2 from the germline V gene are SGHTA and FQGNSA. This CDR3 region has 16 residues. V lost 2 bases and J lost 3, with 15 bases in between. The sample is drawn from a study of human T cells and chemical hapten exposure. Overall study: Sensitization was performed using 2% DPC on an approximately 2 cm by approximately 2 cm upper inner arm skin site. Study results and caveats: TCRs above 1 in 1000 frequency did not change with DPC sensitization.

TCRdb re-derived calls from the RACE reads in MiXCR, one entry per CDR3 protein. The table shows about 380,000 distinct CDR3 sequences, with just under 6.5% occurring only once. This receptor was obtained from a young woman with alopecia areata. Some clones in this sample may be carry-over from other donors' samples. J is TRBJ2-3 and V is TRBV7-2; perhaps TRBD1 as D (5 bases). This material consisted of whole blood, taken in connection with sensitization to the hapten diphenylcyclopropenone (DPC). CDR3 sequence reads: CASSLLIRGATDTQYF. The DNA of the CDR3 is TGTGCCAGCAGCTTATTGATAAGGGGCGCGACAGATACGCAGTATTTT. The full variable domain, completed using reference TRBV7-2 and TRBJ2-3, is GAGVSQSPSNKVTEKGKDVELRCDPISGHTALYWYRQSLGQGLEFLIYFQGNSAPDKSGLPSDRFSAERTGGSVSTLTIQRTQQEDSAVYLCASSLLIRGATDTQYFGPGTRLTVL.